The entry below describes one T cell receptor (beta chain). Authors' methods: Reference gene primers were amplified, and this amplification served to estimate nucleated cell counts. TCRdb's table, derived via immunoSEQ multiplex PCR, lists solely in-frame clones and lacks some. The V and J calls and the clone size are those of that table, but D and trimming were determined from the DNA. The sample consists of under 95,000 clones, 70% to 90% of them appearing once. CDR1 is MGHRA and CDR2 is YSYEKL in the germline V gene. CDR3 length: 17 residues. V was shortened by 4 bases and J by 7 bases, with 23 bases between the two germline ends. The sample comes from a study of blood T cell repertoires in COVID-19. Study background: The United States, Italy and Spain supplied acute and convalescent COVID-19 samples.

The clonotype was recovered from a human donor in a cohort sampled during active COVID-19. This chain joins TRBV4-1 and TRBJ2-1; the D gene is possibly TRBD1 (6 bases). The sequenced sample consisted of peripheral blood. The CDR3 DNA sequence: TGCGCCAGCAGCCTCGTAGGGGGAGTGGGTTCGGATAATGAGCAGTTCTTC. Protein sequence: CASSLVGGVGSDNEQFF.